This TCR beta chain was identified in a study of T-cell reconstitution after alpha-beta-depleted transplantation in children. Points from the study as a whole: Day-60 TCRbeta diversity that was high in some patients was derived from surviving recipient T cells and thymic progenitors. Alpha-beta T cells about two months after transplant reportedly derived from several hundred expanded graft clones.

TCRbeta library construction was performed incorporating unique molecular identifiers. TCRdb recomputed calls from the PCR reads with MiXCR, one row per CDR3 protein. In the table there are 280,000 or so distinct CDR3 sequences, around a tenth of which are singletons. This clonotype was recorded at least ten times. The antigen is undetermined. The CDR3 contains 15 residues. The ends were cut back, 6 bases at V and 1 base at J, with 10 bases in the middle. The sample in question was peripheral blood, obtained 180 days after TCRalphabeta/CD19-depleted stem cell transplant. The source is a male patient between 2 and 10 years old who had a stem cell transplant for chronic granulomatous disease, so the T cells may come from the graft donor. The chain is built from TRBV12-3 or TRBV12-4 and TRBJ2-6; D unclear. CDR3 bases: TGTGCCAGCAGATTCCCTGGGTCTGGGGCCAACGTCCTGACTTTC. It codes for CASRFPGSGANVLTF.